This T cell receptor beta chain was recovered during a study of T cell responses to AZD1222 COVID-19 vaccine. Across the study: Second-dose recipients at about 4 or about 12 weeks were treated as one pooled group.

Per germline, CDR1 MNHEY and CDR2 SMNVEV (reference sequence). The CDR3 spans 15 residues. Trimming shortened V by 0 bases and J by 5 bases, and 14 bases separated the two germline ends. The repertoire was sequenced with immunoSEQ multiplex PCR; TCRdb's copy has only in-frame clones and lacks some. The table lists 95,000 to 150,000 clones, roughly 90% of them singletons. Overall study findings and caveats: Receipt of two AZD1222 doses was followed by a rise in Spike-specific TCR breadth and depth. Baseline testing showed seropositivity in only 5 or 6 AZD1222 recipients.

As to this clone: Its antigen is still unknown.

The receptor was derived from an adult in good health. V gene TRBV27 combines with J gene TRBJ2-7; D gene ambiguous. The sample consisted of peripheral blood, taken on day 0 of AZD1222 vaccination. CDR3 sequence: CASSLSARSYDEQYF. The CDR3 DNA reads TGTGCCAGCAGTTTATCGGCCAGGAGCTATGACGAGCAGTACTTC.